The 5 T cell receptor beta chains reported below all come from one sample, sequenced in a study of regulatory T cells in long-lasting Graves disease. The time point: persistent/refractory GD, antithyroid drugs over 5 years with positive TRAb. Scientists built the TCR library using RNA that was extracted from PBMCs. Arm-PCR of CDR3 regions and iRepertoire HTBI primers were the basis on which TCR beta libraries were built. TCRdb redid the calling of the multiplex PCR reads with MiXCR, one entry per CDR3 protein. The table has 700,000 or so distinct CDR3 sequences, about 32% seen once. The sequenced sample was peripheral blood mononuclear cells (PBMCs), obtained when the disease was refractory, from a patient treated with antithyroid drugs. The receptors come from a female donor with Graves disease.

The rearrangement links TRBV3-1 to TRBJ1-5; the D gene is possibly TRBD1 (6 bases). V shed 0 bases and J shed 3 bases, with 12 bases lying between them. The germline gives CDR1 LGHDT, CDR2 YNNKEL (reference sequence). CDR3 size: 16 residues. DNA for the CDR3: TGTGCCAGCAGCCAAGATGGCAGGGGCATCAATCAGCCCCAGCATTTT. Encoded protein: CASSQDGRGINQPQHF.

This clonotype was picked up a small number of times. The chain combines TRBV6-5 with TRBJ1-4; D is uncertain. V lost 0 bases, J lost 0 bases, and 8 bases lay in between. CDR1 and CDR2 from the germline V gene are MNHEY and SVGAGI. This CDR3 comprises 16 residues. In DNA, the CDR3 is TGTGCCAGCAGTTACTCCCCCGGAGCAACTAATGAAAAACTGTTTTTT. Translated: CASSYSPGATNEKLFF.

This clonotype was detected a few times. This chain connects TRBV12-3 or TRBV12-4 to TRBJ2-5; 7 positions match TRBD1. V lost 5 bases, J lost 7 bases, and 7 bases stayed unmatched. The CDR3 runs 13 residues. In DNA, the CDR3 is TGTGCCAGCAGTACAGGGGTCGGAGTGACCCAGTACTTC. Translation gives CASSTGVGVTQYF.

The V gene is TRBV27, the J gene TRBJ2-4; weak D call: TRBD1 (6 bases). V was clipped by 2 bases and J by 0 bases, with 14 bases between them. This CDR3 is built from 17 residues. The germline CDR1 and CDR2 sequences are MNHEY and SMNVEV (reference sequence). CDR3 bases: TGTGCCAGCAGTTTAGGAGTAGGGGGATTAGCCAAAAACATTCAGTACTTC. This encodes CASSLGVGGLAKNIQYF.

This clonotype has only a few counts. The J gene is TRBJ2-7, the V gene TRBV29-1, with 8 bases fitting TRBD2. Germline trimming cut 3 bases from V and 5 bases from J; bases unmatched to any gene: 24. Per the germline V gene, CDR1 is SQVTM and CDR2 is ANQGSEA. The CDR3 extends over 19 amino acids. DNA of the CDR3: TGCAGCGTTGACCCGAAGGGGGTAGCGGGAAGAGGGCCAGGTGACGAGCAGTACTTC. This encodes CSVDPKGVAGRGPGDEQYF.